A single sample is the source of the 21 T cell receptor beta chains below, sequenced in a study of blood T cell repertoires in COVID-19. Generated by immunoSEQ multiplex PCR, the TCRdb table keeps only in-frame clones and is missing some. The sample contains 200,000 to 250,000 clones, around four fifths of which appear only once. Sequenced material: peripheral blood. All receptors derive from an elderly woman with COVID-19, enrolled during active disease.

The chain has TRBV28 and TRBJ1-5; D is possibly TRBD1 (6 bases). V was shortened by 7 bases and J by 8 bases, with 12 bases between the two germline ends. The CDR3 has 12 residues. CDR1 is MDHEN and CDR2 is SYDVKM in the germline V gene. In DNA form, the CDR3 reads TGTGCCAGCAAAGGGGGAAGGGAGCCCCAGCATTTT. It yields the protein CASKGGREPQHF.

The gene calls are TRBV5-1 and TRBJ1-2; D may be TRBD1 (5 bases). The V gene lost 4 bases and the J gene lost 8 bases, with 24 bases spanning the gap. The CDR3 length is 16 residues. Germline assignment: CDR1 SGHRS and CDR2 YFSETQ. CDR3 loop: CASSPGGYRPPRGYTF. The CDR3 DNA reads as TGCGCCAGCAGCCCGGGGGGATACAGGCCCCCCCGGGGCTACACCTTC.

In this sample, this clone turned up a few times. The gene calls are TRBV27 and TRBJ1-2; 7 nucleotides line up with TRBD1. Looked up from germline, CDR1 is MNHEY and CDR2 is SMNVEV (reference sequence). V shed 6 bases and J 2 bases; nucleotides not matched to a gene: 9. There are 15 residues in the CDR3. The DNA of the CDR3 is TGTGCCAGCAGGCCCAGGACAGGCGAGAACTATGGCTACACCTTC. Its translation is CASRPRTGENYGYTF.

The chain has TRBV18 and TRBJ1-3; 9 bases fit TRBD1. Germline lookup yields CDR1 KGHSH and CDR2 LQKENI. The CDR3 is 16 residues long. J was trimmed by 2 bases and V by 3 bases; bases with no gene match: 5. This CDR3 reads CASSPGTGRPGNTIYF. CDR3 DNA sequence: TGTGCCAGCTCACCCGGGACAGGGAGGCCTGGAAACACCATATATTTT. Complete variable domain (other parts from reference TRBV18 and TRBJ1-3): NAGVMQNPRHLVRRRGQEARLRCSPMKGHSHVYWYRQLPEEGLKFMVYLQKENIIDESGMPKERFSAEFPKEGPSILRIQQVVRGDSAAYFCASSPGTGRPGNTIYFGEGSWLTVV.

The rearrangement joins TRBV6-1 to TRBJ2-7; the D gene is possibly TRBD2 (5 bases). Germline values: CDR1 MNHNS, CDR2 SASEGT. Trimming took off 3 bases at V and 2 bases at J, with 5 bases between the two ends. This CDR3 contains 12 residues. The CDR3 coding sequence is TGTGCCAGCAGTGACGGGGCCTACGAGCAGTACTTC. This encodes CASSDGAYEQYF.

The CDR3 spells CASSASNPGNTIYF. The CDR3 bases are TGTGCCAGCTCAGCTTCTAATCCGGGAAACACCATATATTTT. The chain links TRBV18 to TRBJ1-3, with D hard to call. The CDR3 is 14 amino acids. Germline values: CDR1 KGHSH, CDR2 LQKENI. Trimming removed 5 bases at V and 4 bases at J, with 12 bases between.

This clone showed up just once. V and J are TRBV30 and TRBJ2-7; 11 positions agree with TRBD2. The germline gives CDR1 GTSNPN, CDR2 SVGIG (reference sequence). The V gene end was trimmed by 3 bases and the J gene end by 9 bases; junction bases not matched to a gene: 7. The CDR3 consists of 13 residues. CDR3 amino acids: CAWSSSGRAAQYF. The CDR3 DNA is TGTGCCTGGAGCAGTAGCGGGAGGGCCGCGCAGTACTTC.

The rearrangement joins TRBV30 to TRBJ2-1, with 13 bases identical to TRBD2. The CDR3 totals 12 residues. With 7 bases clipped from V and 15 bases from J, the junction kept 9 bases outside the gene matches. From germline, CDR1 is GTSNPN and CDR2 SVGIG (reference sequence). The CDR3 sequence: CASGTSGNLPFF. CDR3 sequence (DNA): TGTGCCTCCGGGACTAGCGGGAATTTGCCGTTCTTC. The full variable domain, in which reference TRBV30 and TRBJ2-1 provide the parts outside the CDR3, is SQTIHQWPATLVQPVGSPLSLECTVEGTSNPNLYWYRQAAGRGLQLLFYSVGIGQISSEVPQNLSASRPQDRQFILSSKKLLLSDSGFYLCASGTSGNLPFFGPGTRLTVL.

This clone was counted a few times. DNA for the CDR3: TGTGCCAGCAGCTGGACAGGGGGAACTCTGGGCTACACCTTC. Protein: CASSWTGGTLGYTF. V gene TRBV5-8 combines with J gene TRBJ1-2; TRBD1 matches 10 bases. The CDR3 extends over 14 amino acids. From germline, CDR1 is SGHTS and CDR2 YDEGEE. V shed 3 bases and J 8 bases; nucleotides not matched to a gene: 7.

This chain connects TRBV3-1 (or the pseudogene TRBV3-2) to TRBJ2-7, with D perhaps TRBD2 (6 bases). Germline V gene sequence: CDR1 LGHDT, CDR2 YNNKEL (reference sequence). V lost 8 bases to trimming and J lost 6 bases, with 17 bases between them. The CDR3 runs 13 residues. Here the CDR3 reads CASSRSGQREQYF. As DNA, the CDR3 is TGTGCCAGCTCTCGGAGCGGGCAACGCGAGCAGTACTTC.

This rearrangement joins TRBV6-6 to TRBJ1-3; no reliable D call. V gave up 7 bases and J gave up 1 base, with 11 bases separating them. The CDR3 spans 14 residues. Germline CDR1 is MNHNY and CDR2 is SVGAGI (reference sequence). CDR3 loop: CASNSENSGNTIYF. The CDR3, as DNA: TGTGCCAGCAACTCCGAAAATTCTGGAAACACCATATATTTT.

The chain has TRBV28 and TRBJ1-2; TRBD1 matches 9 bases. The germline gives CDR1 MDHEN, CDR2 SYDVKM. CDR3 length: 15 amino acids. The J segment lost 0 bases and the V segment lost 6 bases, leaving 5 bases of the junction unmatched. As DNA, the CDR3 is TGTGCCAGCAGGGGGACAGGGCAAGCTAACTATGGCTACACCTTC. Translated, it gives CASRGTGQANYGYTF.

This clone was observed a single time. The chain has TRBV5-1 and TRBJ2-1, with 8 bases aligning to TRBD2. Germline CDR1 is SGHRS and CDR2 is YFSETQ. The V gene end was trimmed by 0 bases and the J gene end by 3 bases; junction bases not matched to a gene: 5. The CDR3 is 16 amino acids. CDR3 protein: CASSLASSGYYNEQFF. CDR3 nucleotide sequence: TGCGCCAGCAGCTTGGCGTCTAGCGGGTACTACAATGAGCAGTTCTTC.

This clone was observed a handful of times. The rearrangement joins TRBV6-2 or TRBV6-3 to TRBJ1-5; D gene uncertain. This CDR3 has 14 residues. The germline V and J ends were trimmed by 5 bases and 4 bases, with 12 bases remaining between them. Germline V gene sequence: CDR1 MNHEY, CDR2 SVGEGT. CDR3 DNA: TGTGCCAGCAGTGCCGGGTCTCCTAATCAGCCCCAGCATTTT. Its protein is CASSAGSPNQPQHF.

The chain has TRBV18 and TRBJ1-2, with a weak D call TRBD1 (5 bases). The CDR3 spans 17 residues. V dropped 0 bases and J dropped 5 bases, with 19 bases sitting between them. The germline V gene has CDR1 KGHSH and CDR2 LQKENI. The CDR3 DNA follows: TGTGCCAGCTCACCACCGACCATAGGGGCGATAGGGTATGGCTACACCTTC. This translates into CASSPPTIGAIGYGYTF.

This rearrangement joins TRBV14 to TRBJ2-1, with D tentatively TRBD1 (6 bases). This CDR3 has 15 amino acids. V shed 4 bases and J shed 8 bases, with 18 bases lying between them. The germline CDR1 and CDR2 sequences are SGHDN and FVKESK. CDR3 loop: CASSRQLGARYEQFF. CDR3 bases: TGTGCCAGCAGCCGACAATTGGGGGCGCGTTATGAGCAGTTCTTC.

This clone was observed once. The chain joins TRBV7-9 to TRBJ1-3; no clear D gene. V was clipped by 3 bases and J by 0 bases, with 15 bases between them. The germline V gene has CDR1 SEHNR and CDR2 FQNEAQ (reference sequence). The CDR3 spans 17 residues. The CDR3 loop reads CASSFQVGILSGNTIYF. CDR3 coding DNA: TGTGCCAGCAGCTTTCAAGTGGGCATCCTCTCTGGAAACACCATATATTTT.

The rearrangement links TRBV5-4 to TRBJ2-2, with a tentative D call TRBD1 (6 bases). The CDR3 loop spans 15 amino acids. Germline V gene sequence: CDR1 SGHNT, CDR2 YYREEE (reference sequence). Trimming pared 0 bases from V and 3 bases from J, leaving 9 bases between. The DNA of the CDR3 is TGTGCCAGCAGCTTGGGGCAGGGGTACACCGGGGAGCTGTTTTTT. Translation: CASSLGQGYTGELFF.

V usage is TRBV14 and J usage is TRBJ2-7; D is ambiguous. V lost 4 bases to trimming and J lost 6 bases, with 10 bases between them. The CDR3 is 12 residues long. Germline CDR1 SGHDN, CDR2 FVKESK. CDR3 coding DNA: TGTGCCAGCAGCCGGAGCAAAGGCGAGCAGTACTTC. Translated: CASSRSKGEQYF.

Here the CDR3 reads CASSSPPGLAPLSSYNEQFF. CDR3 DNA sequence: TGTGCCAGCAGTTCGCCCCCGGGACTAGCGCCGTTAAGCTCCTACAATGAGCAGTTCTTC. The genes are TRBV27 and TRBJ2-1; TRBD2 matches 10 bases. V shed 4 bases, J shed 0 bases, and the junction held 15 bases outside the gene matches. The germline gives CDR1 MNHEY, CDR2 SMNVEV (reference sequence). The length of the CDR3 is 20 residues.

This chain uses TRBV25-1 with TRBJ1-2; TRBD1 matches 9 bases. CDR1 MGHDK and CDR2 SYGVNS come from the germline V gene. CDR3 size: 14 residues. V dropped 7 bases and J dropped 7; count of bases not matched to a gene: 10. CDR3 in amino acids: CASKFSGQGSGYTF. CDR3 coding DNA: TGTGCCAGCAAGTTTAGCGGACAGGGGTCTGGCTACACCTTC.